The next 21 T cell receptor beta chains were all read from a single sample in a study of read filtering for tumor transcriptome and immune sequencing. Molecular barcoded adaptors covering alpha/delta and beta/gamma chains were used on 400 ng RNA. One entry per CDR3 protein, called by TCRdb with MiXCR from the reads. The table includes around 140,000 distinct CDR3 sequences, roughly 13% detected once. Sequenced: a population of CD138-negative cells sorted from bone marrow. The source is a donor aged 40 or older with multiple myeloma.

This clonotype was counted many times. The V and J genes are TRBV6-5 and TRBJ2-4, with 7 bases that match TRBD1. The ends lost 5 bases at V and 12 bases at J; junction bases unmatched: 7. CDR1 is MNHEY and CDR2 is SVGAGI in the germline V gene. CDR3 length: 12 residues. CDR3 sequence: CASSPRQGTQYF. For the CDR3, the DNA is TGTGCCAGCAGTCCAAGACAGGGAACTCAGTACTTC.

In its sample, this clonotype was seen many times. The chain combines TRBV6-1 with TRBJ2-1; 8 bases are a match to TRBD2. V lost 11 bases to trimming and J lost 14 bases; unmatched junction nucleotides: 5. Germline assignment: CDR1 MNHNS and CDR2 SASEGT. The CDR3 contains 9 residues. The CDR3 DNA reads as TGTGCCCCACCGGGGGGGGAGTTCTTC. It specifies CAPPGGEFF.

Of note for this clonotype: A read error may explain this, as a much larger clone is one base away. The final CDR3 position lacks the conserved phenylalanine or tryptophan, pointing to a likely read error. The J gene is TRBJ2-1, the V gene TRBV9; maybe TRBD2 (7 bases). V was trimmed by 0 bases and J by 2 bases, leaving 12 bases between them. Germline V gene data show CDR1 as SGDLS and CDR2 as YYNGEE. This CDR3 has 16 amino acids. This chain's CDR3 is CASSVVGGGAYNEQFL. CDR3 nucleotide sequence: TGTGCCAGCAGCGTAGTGGGGGGGGGCGCCTACAATGAGCAGTTCCTC.

J is TRBJ2-7 and V is TRBV7-9; D perhaps matches TRBD2 (6 bases). The CDR3 runs to 15 residues. Germline loops: CDR1 SEHNR, CDR2 FQNEAQ (reference sequence). V was cut by 5 bases and J by 0 bases, with 14 bases left in between. DNA for the CDR3: TGTGCCAGCAGCCCGGGTGCGGGGTCCTCCTACGAGCAGTACTTC. It translates to CASSPGAGSSYEQYF.

As regards this clonotype: A read error may explain this, as a much larger clone is one base away. The J gene is TRBJ2-7, the V gene TRBV6-2 or TRBV6-3; no firm D call. The V gene lost 2 bases and the J gene lost 0 bases, with 17 bases spanning the gap. This CDR3 has 17 residues. Germline V gives CDR1 MNHEY, CDR2 SVGEGT. CDR3 sequence: CASSYDASVRSSYEQYF. The CDR3 DNA sequence: TGTGCCAGCAGTTACGATGCCAGCGTCCGTAGCTCCTACGAGCAGTACTTC.

In its sample, this clonotype was seen a few times. The genes are TRBV5-4 and TRBJ2-3, with D possibly TRBD2 on 6 matching bases. The CDR3 sequence is 15 residues long. With 2 bases removed from V and 0 bases from J, the gap between germline ends came to 10 bases. Germline loops: CDR1 SGHNT, CDR2 YYREEE (reference sequence). CDR3 coding DNA: TGTGCCAGCAGCTTTAGCGGAGCGAGCACAGATACGCAGTATTTT. It codes for CASSFSGASTDTQYF.

Details on this clonotype: Since a much larger clone is just one base distant, this may be a read error. The V gene is TRBV11-2, the J gene TRBJ2-7; tentatively, D is TRBD2 (5 bases). Germline lookup yields CDR1 SGHAT and CDR2 FQNNGV. There are 13 residues in the CDR3. The CDR3 protein is CASGLSGAYEQYF. The DNA of the CDR3 is TGTGCCAGCGGCTTATCCGGGGCCTACGAGCAGTACTTC.

This clonotype was counted at least ten times. This chain uses TRBV7-9 with TRBJ2-1; 8 bases match TRBD1. V dropped 3 bases and J dropped 9; count of bases not matched to a gene: 7. The CDR3 extends over 14 amino acids. The germline V gene has CDR1 SEHNR and CDR2 FQNEAQ (reference sequence). The CDR3 DNA reads as TGTGCCAGCAGCTTGGGACAGGTTGACTTTGAGCAGTTCTTC. It is translated as CASSLGQVDFEQFF.

Concerning this clonotype itself: One base away lies a much larger clone, so this may be a sequencing read error. The V call is TRBV7-9, the J call TRBJ2-1; D not resolved. CDR3 length: 15 amino acids. Per germline, CDR1 SEHNR and CDR2 FQNEAQ (reference sequence). For the CDR3, the DNA is TGTGCCAGCAGCTTAGAAGGGCTTGGAGACAAAGAGCAGTTCTTC. This encodes CASSLEGLGDKEQFF.

This clonotype was seen only a few times. This sequence may be a read error, since a much larger clone differs from it by one base. This rearrangement joins TRBV7-3 to TRBJ2-1; perhaps TRBD1 as D (5 bases). Trimming took off 6 bases at V and 12 bases at J, with 15 bases between the two ends. Germline CDR1 SGHTA, CDR2 FQGTGA. The CDR3 has 12 amino acids. CDR3 bases: TGTGCCAGCAGTCCCACAGGAGATGGGCAGTTCTTC. This sequence encodes CASSPTGDGQFF.

Many counts were recorded for this clonotype. The rearrangement links TRBV20-1 to TRBJ1-2, with 7 positions matching TRBD1. This CDR3 contains 15 residues. V dropped 0 bases and J dropped 3; count of bases not matched to a gene: 7. The germline gives CDR1 DFQATT, CDR2 SNEGSKA (reference sequence). The CDR3 loop is CSARDTQGRYYGYTF. The CDR3 nucleotides are TGCAGTGCTAGAGATACACAGGGGAGGTACTATGGCTACACCTTC.

This clonotype was picked up many times. CDR3 in amino acids: CASSYSRPLGKTQYF. The CDR3 nucleotides are TGTGCCAGCAGTTACTCGAGACCATTAGGAAAGACCCAGTACTTC. V usage is TRBV6-2 or TRBV6-3 and J usage is TRBJ2-5; D ambiguous. The V gene's germline CDR1 is MNHEY and CDR2 SVGEGT. The CDR3 is 15 amino acids. Between the trimmed V and J ends, which lost 0 bases and 6 bases, there was a span of 14 bases.

The V and J genes are TRBV12-3 or TRBV12-4 and TRBJ1-2; D is perhaps TRBD1 (5 bases). V lost 9 bases to trimming and J lost 7 bases, with 21 bases between them. The CDR3 has 14 amino acids. CDR3 in amino acids: CASSPPGTSRGYTF. For the CDR3, the DNA is TGTGCCAGTAGTCCCCCCGGGACTTCTCGTGGCTACACCTTC.

The V and J genes are TRBV7-2 and TRBJ1-3; no clear D. Germline CDR1 SGHTA, CDR2 FQGNSA. Trimming left V 1 base short and J 2 bases short, with 9 bases between. The CDR3 is 15 amino acids. CDR3 nucleotide sequence: TGTGCCAGCAGCTTAGTATCGGTGGCTGGAAACACCATATATTTT. Its protein is CASSLVSVAGNTIYF.

This clonotype was seen many times. DNA for the CDR3: TGTGCCAGCAGTTTGGCCGTCGAAGATACGCAGTATTTT. Translated, it gives CASSLAVEDTQYF. The chain joins TRBV27 to TRBJ2-3; the D is unclear. The CDR3 totals 13 residues. The V gene's germline CDR1 is MNHEY and CDR2 SMNVEV (reference sequence). Trimming shortened V by 3 bases and J by 5 bases, and 9 bases separated the two germline ends.

Regarding this clonotype: A far larger clone is just one base off, so this is likely a read error. The chain combines TRBV7-2 with TRBJ1-5; D might be TRBD1 or TRBD2, each matching 5 bases. The J call may be in error: the DNA end matches TRBJ2-3 better. The CDR3 consists of 14 residues. Germline V gene lookup returns CDR1 SGHTA and CDR2 FQGNSA. The CDR3 loop reads CASSPRGGNQPQYF. The CDR3 bases are TGTGCCAGCAGCCCCCGTGGGGGAAATCAGCCCCAGTATTTT.

This clonotype showed up just a few times. This chain uses TRBV5-4 with TRBJ2-1; TRBD2 matches 10 bases. Trimming removed 4 bases from V and 5 bases from J; junction bases left unmatched: 9. Per the germline V gene, CDR1 is SGHNT and CDR2 is YYREEE (reference sequence). This CDR3 contains 16 residues. CDR3 loop: CASSGRPSGSDNEQFF. Here the CDR3 DNA reads TGTGCCAGCAGCGGAAGGCCTAGCGGGAGCGACAATGAGCAGTTCTTC.

At least ten counts were recorded for this clonotype. The genes are TRBV7-2 and TRBJ2-7; no firm D call. CDR1 and CDR2 from the germline V gene are SGHTA and FQGNSA. CDR3 length: 14 residues. V was shortened by 5 bases and J by 2 bases, with 13 bases between the two germline ends. CDR3 sequence: CASSLQLVPYEQYF. The CDR3 coding sequence is TGTGCCAGCAGCCTTCAACTGGTTCCCTACGAGCAGTACTTC.

This clonotype was observed at least ten times. The J gene is TRBJ2-7, the V gene TRBV5-4; D unclear. Germline V gene sequence: CDR1 SGHNT, CDR2 YYREEE (reference sequence). V gave up 0 bases and J gave up 6 bases, with 13 bases separating them. The CDR3 has 14 amino acids. In nucleotides, the CDR3 is TGTGCCAGCAGCTTGGCCGGTGGCAGCGTCGAGCAGTACTTC. As protein: CASSLAGGSVEQYF.

Concerning this clonotype itself: This clone may be a read error of a much larger clone one base away. The gene calls are TRBV29-1 and TRBJ2-3; D not certain. Trimming left V 5 bases short and J 6 bases short, with 21 bases between. The CDR3 spans 15 residues. Germline CDR1 and CDR2: SQVTM and ANQGSEA. CDR3 region: CSVHGSPRSLDTQYF. For the CDR3, the DNA is TGCAGCGTTCACGGGTCTCCCCGGAGCCTGGATACGCAGTATTTT.

This clonotype has ten or more counts. The V call is TRBV14, the J call TRBJ1-1; D not resolved. The CDR3 is made up of 16 amino acids. CDR1 and CDR2 from the germline V gene are SGHDN and FVKESK. V shed 1 base and J shed 0 bases, with 12 bases lying between them. CDR3 loop: CASSQGEFPMNTEAFF. The CDR3 bases are TGTGCCAGCAGCCAAGGGGAGTTCCCCATGAACACTGAAGCTTTCTTT.